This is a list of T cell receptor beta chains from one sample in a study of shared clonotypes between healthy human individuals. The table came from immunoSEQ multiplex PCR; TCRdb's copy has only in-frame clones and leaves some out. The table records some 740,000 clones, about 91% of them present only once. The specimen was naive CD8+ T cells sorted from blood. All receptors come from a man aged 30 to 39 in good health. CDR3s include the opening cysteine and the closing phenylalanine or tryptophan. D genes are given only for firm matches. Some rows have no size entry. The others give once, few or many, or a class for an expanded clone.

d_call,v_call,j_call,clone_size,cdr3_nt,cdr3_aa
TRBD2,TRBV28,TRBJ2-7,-,TGTGCCAGCAGTTTCTCGGGAGGACTCTTCGGGGAGCAGTACTTC,CASSFSGGLFGEQYF
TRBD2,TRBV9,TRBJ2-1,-,TGTGCCAGCAGCCTGAGACTAGCGGGAGATCATGAGCAGTTCTTC,CASSLRLAGDHEQFF
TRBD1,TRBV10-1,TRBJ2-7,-,TGCGCCAGCAGTGAGACCCGGACAGGGTCAAGGACCTACGAGCAGTACTTC,CASSETRTGSRTYEQYF
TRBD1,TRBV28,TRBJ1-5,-,TGTGCCAGCAGCCAACGGTGGCAGGGGGTTCGACAGCCCCAGCATTTT,CASSQRWQGVRQPQHF
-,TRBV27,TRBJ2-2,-,TGTGCCAGCAGTTTCGGGCAGATCACCGGGGAGCTGTTTTTT,CASSFGQITGELFF
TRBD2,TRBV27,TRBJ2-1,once,TGTGCCAGCAGTTTATCGACTAGCGGGAGGATTGCGGATGAGCAGTTCTTC,CASSLSTSGRIADEQFF
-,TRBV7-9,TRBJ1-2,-,TGTGCCAGCAGCTTAGATCTACGGGGCTACACCTTC,CASSLDLRGYTF
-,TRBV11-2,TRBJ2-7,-,TGTGCCAGCAGCACCGGGACCCTATACGAGCAGTACTTC,CASSTGTLYEQYF
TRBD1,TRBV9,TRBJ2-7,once,TGTGCCAGCAGCGGCCGAGGGACAGGTACTCCCTACGAGCAGTACTTC,CASSGRGTGTPYEQYF
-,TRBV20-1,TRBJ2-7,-,TGCAGTGCTAGAGATAACGAGCAGTACTTC,CSARDNEQYF
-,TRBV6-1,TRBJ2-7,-,TGTGCCAGCAGTGAAGCAGAGGTAGGGGCCCCCTACGAGCAGTACTTC,CASSEAEVGAPYEQYF
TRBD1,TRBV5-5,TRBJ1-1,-,TGTGCCAGCAGCTTGTCACAGGGGGCCGTCACTGAAGCTTTCTTT,CASSLSQGAVTEAFF
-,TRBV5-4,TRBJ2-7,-,TGTGCCAGCAGCTCGACAGGATCTACTGTCTACGAGCAGTACTTC,CASSSTGSTVYEQYF
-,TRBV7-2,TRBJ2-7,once,TGTGCCAGCAGCCCCAGTGCACCCTTACTCGTCCACGAGCAGTACTTC,CASSPSAPLLVHEQYF
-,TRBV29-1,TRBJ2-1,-,TGCAGCGGGGTAGGCAATGAGCAGTTCTTC,CSGVGNEQFF
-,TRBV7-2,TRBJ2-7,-,TGTGCCAGCAGCCAAGGTTGGAGGGCCAGGGACGAGCAGTACTTC,CASSQGWRARDEQYF
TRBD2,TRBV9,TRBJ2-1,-,TGTGCCAGCAGCTGGACTAGCGGGAGCGGAAATGAGCAGTTCTTC,CASSWTSGSGNEQFF
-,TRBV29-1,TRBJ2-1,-,TGCAGCGTTGTTTCCTCCCAAATAGGAATCTCCTACAATGAGCAGTTCTTC,CSVVSSQIGISYNEQFF
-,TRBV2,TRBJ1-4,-,TGTGCCAGCAGCAATCGAATTGTGGGGGAAAAACTGTTTTTT,CASSNRIVGEKLFF
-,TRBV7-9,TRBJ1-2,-,TGTGCCAGCAGGGAGGTGGATGGCTACACCTTC,CASREVDGYTF
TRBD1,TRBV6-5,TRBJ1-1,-,TGTGCCAGCAGTTACTCCGGGACAGGGGGCACTGAAGCTTTCTTT,CASSYSGTGGTEAFF
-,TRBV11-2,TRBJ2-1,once,TGTGCCAGCAGCTCGTTTAGGACGAGCTCCTACAATGAGCAGTTCTTC,CASSSFRTSSYNEQFF
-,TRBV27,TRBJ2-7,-,TGTGCCAGCAGTCCGTCGCGGGGCGACGAGCAGTACTTC,CASSPSRGDEQYF
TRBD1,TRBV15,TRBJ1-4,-,TGTGCCACCAGCAGAGACGACAGGGTTAATGAAAAACTGTTTTTT,CATSRDDRVNEKLFF
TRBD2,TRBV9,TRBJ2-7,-,TGTGCCAGCAGCGCCTTAGAAGCGGGAGGCCTGTACGAGCAGTACTTC,CASSALEAGGLYEQYF
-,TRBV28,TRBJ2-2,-,TGTGCCAGCACCTTTAGGTGGAGAACCGAGAACACCGGGGAGCTGTTTTTT,CASTFRWRTENTGELFF
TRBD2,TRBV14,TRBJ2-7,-,TGTGCCAGCAGCCCGACTAGCGGGAGGGCCGTATACGAGCAGTACTTC,CASSPTSGRAVYEQYF
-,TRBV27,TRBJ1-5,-,TGTGCCAGCAGTTTGAGGCTTAGCAATCAGCCCCAGCATTTT,CASSLRLSNQPQHF
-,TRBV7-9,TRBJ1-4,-,TGTGCCAGCAGCTTCAGTATGGCAGGAGGAAATGAAAAACTGTTTTTT,CASSFSMAGGNEKLFF
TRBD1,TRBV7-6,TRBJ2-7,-,TGTGCCAGCAGCCGGGGACAGGTTTACGAGCAGTACTTC,CASSRGQVYEQYF
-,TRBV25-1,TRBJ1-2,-,TGTGCCAGCAGTGCTACAGGGAACTATGGCTACACCTTC,CASSATGNYGYTF
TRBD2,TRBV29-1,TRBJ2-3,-,TGCAGCGTCTGGCGGGAGGACACAGATACGCAGTATTTT,CSVWREDTDTQYF
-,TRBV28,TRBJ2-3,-,TGTGCCAGCAGTCTACCGCACCGGGGTAGCACAGATACGCAGTATTTT,CASSLPHRGSTDTQYF